The clone carrying this TCR beta chain has more than one count but fewer than ten. This sample is part of a study of spatial heterogeneity in lung cancer. V shed 4 bases, J shed 7 bases, and the junction held 4 bases outside the gene matches. This CDR3 region has 15 residues. CDR1 is SGHNT and CDR2 is YENEEA in the germline V gene. TCRdb recomputed calls from the 5' RACE reads with MiXCR, one row per CDR3 protein. The sample has 40,000 or so distinct CDR3 sequences; around 5.2% are singletons. The time point denotes: sample taken at primary tumor resection. No cells were sorted before sequencing. The whole RNA sequenced was extracted from tumor, nontumor lung or frozen PBMC.

The rearrangement joins TRBV11-3 to TRBJ2-1, with 13 nucleotides matching TRBD2. Specimen: PBMCs, collected at surgery. The origin of this receptor is a female donor with early-stage non-small cell lung cancer. CDR3 in amino acids: CASSSGTSGVNEQFF. DNA of the CDR3: TGTGCCAGCAGCTCCGGGACTAGCGGGGTGAATGAGCAGTTCTTC.